What follows are 5 T cell receptor beta chains derived from one specimen sequenced in a study of graft-versus-host responses after intestinal transplantation. Libraries were prepared by immunoSEQ multiplex PCR; TCRdb keeps only in-frame clonotypes and omits some of them. The repertoire consists of about 97,000 clones, with 75% to 95% occurring once and the leading ten covering around 16%. The sample consisted of PBMCs, taken around 68 weeks after intestinal transplant. These receptors came from a human patient who received an intestinal transplant, so some T cells may come from the graft donor.

The V and J genes are TRBV7-9 and TRBJ2-3, with D unresolved. The V end was cut by 5 bases, the J end by 3 bases, with 9 bases between. Germline CDR1 reads SEHNR; CDR2 reads FQNEAQ (reference sequence). The CDR3 is 13 amino acids. CDR3 in DNA: TGTGCCAGCAGCCTGGACGGTACAGATACGCAGTATTTT. The encoded protein is CASSLDGTDTQYF.

This chain connects TRBV10-3 to TRBJ2-3; TRBD1 is a possible D gene (6 bases). The CDR3 covers 13 residues. The germline V gene encodes CDR1 ENHRY and CDR2 SYGVKD. V gave up 9 bases and J gave up 5 bases, with 15 bases separating them. CDR3 residues: CAIRDTQGDTQYF. CDR3 in DNA: TGTGCCATTAGGGACACCCAAGGAGATACGCAGTATTTT.

The chain uses TRBV2 and TRBJ2-2; D may be TRBD1 or TRBD2 (5 bases each). Trimming removed 7 bases at V and 5 bases at J, with 14 bases between. Germline CDR1 is SNHLY and CDR2 is FYNNEI. The CDR3 length is 14 residues. CDR3 residues: CASTFNWGTGELFF. CDR3 nucleotides: TGTGCCAGCACGTTCAATTGGGGGACCGGGGAGCTGTTTTTT.

V is TRBV5-1 and J is TRBJ2-7, with 8 bases fitting TRBD1. The CDR3 loop spans 14 amino acids. Germline CDR1 reads SGHRS; CDR2 reads YFSETQ. V shed 4 bases, J shed 5 bases, and the junction held 8 bases outside the gene matches. The CDR3 sequence is CASSLEDRAHEQYF. CDR3 nucleotides: TGCGCCAGCAGCCTCGAGGACAGGGCCCACGAGCAGTACTTC.

This chain uses TRBV7-2 with TRBJ2-3; D might be TRBD1 (5 bases). The germline V gene has CDR1 SGHTA and CDR2 FQGNSA. V was cut by 4 bases and J by 8 bases, with 19 bases left in between. The CDR3 is 15 amino acids. The DNA for the CDR3 is TGTGCCAGCAGCTCCCGCGGAAGGGGCCTTGGTACGCAGTATTTT. Encoded protein: CASSSRGRGLGTQYF.